The sample holds one count of the clone carrying this T cell receptor (beta chain). What it binds is not known. The source of the sample is a study of PD-1 blockade in classical Hodgkin lymphoma. Findings and caveats of the study: Nivolumab starters within 1 year of ASCT were excluded. Researchers reported that CD4+ TCR diversity, though not CD8+, rose significantly by C4D1. Complete responders' baseline diversity resembled that of newly diagnosed patients.

Clones were sequenced by immunoSEQ multiplex PCR, and TCRdb holds only the in-frame ones, with some missing. The sample has roughly 20,000 clones, approximately 85% seen once; the top ten hold roughly 13%. Time point here: cycle 4 day 1 (C4D1), after 5 to 7 weeks of nivolumab. Every single patient, without exception, relapsed after autologous stem cell transplantation, and brentuximab vedotin exposure varied. The CDR3 sequence is 14 residues long. The V gene end was trimmed by 6 bases and the J gene end by 1 base; junction bases not matched to a gene: 6. Germline CDR1 and CDR2: SGHTA and FQGNSA. This chain joins TRBV7-2 and TRBJ2-7; the match to TRBD1 covers 7 bases. The TCR comes from a human donor with classical Hodgkin lymphoma. Sequences were derived from peripheral blood mononuclear cells (PBMCs), sampled before the fourth cycle of nivolumab. Here the CDR3 reads CASSWDSRSYEQYF. The DNA of the CDR3 is TGTGCCAGCAGTTGGGACAGTCGGTCCTACGAGCAGTACTTC.